These T cell receptor beta chains were read from a single sample in a study of persistence of HIV-infected CD4 T cells. These receptors have no known antigen. Repertoires were generated with immunoSEQ multiplex PCR, while TCRdb's copy carries only in-frame clones and drops some. The data show 25,000 to 35,000 clones, with approximately 70% seen just once and roughly 1.4% held by the top ten. Sequencing was performed on CD4+ T cells sorted from PBMCs after roughly 18-hour stimulation, taken from a patient who received antiretroviral therapy. The receptors stem from an adult man with HIV who was CMV-seropositive. Each CDR3 is given with its conserved first and last residue. A D gene is named only where the DNA matches it firmly. Expanded clones are given a class, and other clones once, few, many or no size at all.

TRBV6-5	once	TRBJ1-6	-	CASSYSKTANSPLHF	TGTGCCAGCAGTTACTCGAAAACAGCCAATTCACCCCTCCACTTT
TRBV3-1/TRBV3-2	-	TRBJ1-5	-	CASSQGRYSNQPQHF	TGTGCCAGCAGCCAAGGACGGTATAGCAATCAGCCCCAGCATTTT
TRBV7-7	-	TRBJ2-3	TRBD1	CASSPSGTGNTDTQYF	TGTGCCAGCAGCCCCTCCGGGACAGGAAACACAGATACGCAGTATTTT
TRBV24-1	-	TRBJ1-6	TRBD1	CATRGQDNSPLHF	TGTGCCACCAGGGGACAGGATAATTCACCCCTCCACTTT
TRBV27	few	TRBJ1-1	TRBD1	CASTPDRVKNTEAFF	TGTGCCAGCACCCCGGACAGGGTAAAGAACACTGAAGCTTTCTTT
TRBV29-1	once	TRBJ1-2	-	CSVEGAGGGYTF	TGCAGCGTTGAAGGAGCGGGGGGTGGCTACACCTTC
TRBV7-2	-	TRBJ2-7	-	CASSLGPLVRASYEQYF	TGTGCCAGCAGCTTAGGTCCCCTCGTTAGGGCCTCCTACGAGCAGTACTTC
TRBV9	-	TRBJ2-5	TRBD2	CASSVGLAGEETQYF	TGTGCCAGCAGCGTGGGACTAGCGGGGGAAGAGACCCAGTACTTC
TRBV6-6	-	TRBJ1-3	-	CASSSSGTGNTIYF	TGTGCCAGCAGTTCCTCCGGGACAGGAAACACCATATATTTT
TRBV5-1	-	TRBJ2-7	-	CASSPQGEGNEQYF	TGCGCCAGCAGCCCACAGGGAGAGGGTAACGAGCAGTACTTC
TRBV7-2	-	TRBJ2-4	-	CASSFSQGTAIQYF	TGTGCCAGCAGTTTTAGTCAGGGGACGGCCATTCAGTACTTC
TRBV28	-	TRBJ1-3	-	CASSLAVYSGNTIYF	TGTGCCAGCAGTTTAGCCGTGTACTCTGGAAACACCATATATTTT
TRBV7-3	-	TRBJ2-3	-	CASSLGSRSTDTQYF	TGTGCCAGCAGCTTAGGTAGCCGAAGCACAGATACGCAGTATTTT
TRBV5-1	-	TRBJ2-5	-	CASSLGGQETQYF	TGCGCCAGCAGCTTAGGGGGGCAGGAGACCCAGTACTTC
TRBV4-1	once	TRBJ2-7	-	CASSQDVTGSYEQYF	TGCGCCAGCAGCCAAGATGTCACAGGCAGCTACGAGCAGTACTTC
TRBV15	-	TRBJ2-1	TRBD1	CATSGQGYNEQFF	TGTGCCACCAGCGGACAGGGCTACAATGAGCAGTTCTTC
TRBV28	-	TRBJ1-4	-	CASREGRDEKLFF	TGTGCCAGCAGAGAAGGCCGAGATGAAAAACTGTTTTTT
TRBV18	-	TRBJ1-6	-	CASWQVDSPLHF	TGTGCCAGCTGGCAGGTTGATTCACCCCTCCACTTT
TRBV7-2	-	TRBJ1-6	-	CASSLQVLNSPLHF	TGTGCCAGCAGCTTACAGGTCCTCAATTCACCCCTCCACTTT
TRBV6-6	-	TRBJ2-1	-	CASGGGGHSYNEQFF	TGTGCCAGCGGAGGGGGAGGACACTCCTACAATGAGCAGTTCTTC
TRBV7-2	-	TRBJ2-7	TRBD1	CASSLDGTGLNSGYEQYF	TGTGCCAGCAGCTTGGACGGGACAGGGTTAAATTCTGGCTACGAGCAGTACTTC
TRBV19	-	TRBJ1-1	-	CASSRGGENTEAFF	TGTGCCAGTAGTAGAGGGGGGGAGAACACTGAAGCTTTCTTT
TRBV2	-	TRBJ2-2	TRBD2	CASSERAGGTGELFF	TGTGCCAGCAGTGAACGAGCGGGGGGCACCGGGGAGCTGTTTTTT
TRBV19	-	TRBJ1-1	-	CASLGRENTEAFF	TGTGCCAGTCTCGGACGGGAGAACACTGAAGCTTTCTTT
TRBV19	once	TRBJ1-6	-	CASSTRDGRRYSPLHF	TGTGCCAGTAGTACTCGGGATGGACGTAGGTATTCACCCCTCCACTTT
TRBV24-1	-	TRBJ1-2	-	CATSDPGDPYGYTF	TGTGCCACCAGTGATCCAGGTGATCCTTATGGCTACACCTTC
TRBV19	-	TRBJ1-2	-	CASWERSYGYTF	TGTGCCAGTTGGGAGCGGAGCTATGGCTACACCTTC
TRBV28	-	TRBJ2-7	TRBD1	CASSLWGTGAYEQYF	TGTGCCAGCAGTTTATGGGGGACAGGAGCCTACGAGCAGTACTTC
TRBV2	-	TRBJ1-5	TRBD1	CASRPGTGGNQPQHF	TGTGCCAGCCGCCCGGGGACAGGGGGCAATCAGCCCCAGCATTTT
TRBV6-6	-	TRBJ2-2	TRBD1	CASSTGQANTGELFF	TGTGCCAGCAGCACGGGACAGGCTAACACCGGGGAGCTGTTTTTT
TRBV5-6	-	TRBJ2-3	-	CASSLTDTQYF	TGTGCCAGCAGCTTGACAGATACGCAGTATTTT
TRBV2	once	TRBJ1-3	-	CATSRDSGNTIYF	TGTGCCACCTCGCGGGACTCTGGAAACACCATATATTTT
TRBV27	medium-sized	TRBJ1-5	TRBD1	CASSPRQGAGQPQHF	TGTGCCAGCAGTCCGCGACAGGGGGCAGGTCAGCCCCAGCATTTT
TRBV6-2/TRBV6-3	-	TRBJ1-1	-	CASSPNTEAFF	TGTGCCAGCAGTCCGAACACTGAAGCTTTCTTT
TRBV29-1	-	TRBJ1-1	-	CSVILGGKAEAFF	TGCAGCGTCATCCTAGGGGGGAAGGCTGAAGCTTTCTTT
TRBV24-1	-	TRBJ2-6	-	CATSDWSGGSAGANVLTF	TGTGCCACCAGTGATTGGTCCGGGGGAAGTGCTGGGGCCAACGTCCTGACTTTC
TRBV7-9	-	TRBJ2-3	-	CASILSGPPDTQYF	TGTGCCAGCATCCTGTCGGGGCCCCCAGATACGCAGTATTTT
TRBV4-1	medium-sized	TRBJ1-6	-	CASSQGADPYSPLHF	TGCGCCAGCAGCCAAGGGGCAGATCCCTATTCACCCCTCCACTTT
TRBV28	-	TRBJ1-2	-	CASNGGLYGYTF	TGTGCCAGCAATGGGGGCCTCTATGGCTACACCTTC
TRBV12-3/TRBV12-4	once	TRBJ1-5	-	CASSSAGNQPQHF	TGTGCCAGCAGCTCGGCGGGCAATCAGCCCCAGCATTTT
TRBV5-1	few	TRBJ1-3	-	CASRTGEGNTIYF	TGCGCCAGCAGGACGGGGGAAGGAAACACCATATATTTT
TRBV27	-	TRBJ1-1	TRBD1	CASSLGTEAEAFF	TGTGCCAGCAGTCTGGGGACAGAGGCTGAAGCTTTCTTT
TRBV28	-	TRBJ1-2	-	CASSLSNYGYTF	TGTGCCAGCAGTTTGTCGAACTATGGCTACACCTTC
TRBV2	-	TRBJ1-1	-	CASGPRGLVTEAFF	TGTGCCAGCGGACCGCGAGGATTGGTCACTGAAGCTTTCTTT
TRBV7-9	-	TRBJ1-3	TRBD1	CASSLQGGTLNTIYF	TGTGCCAGCAGCTTACAGGGGGGCACTCTTAACACCATATATTTT
TRBV28	-	TRBJ2-7	TRBD1	CASSPPLQGFPYEQYF	TGTGCCAGCAGTCCCCCATTACAGGGGTTCCCGTACGAGCAGTACTTC
TRBV3-1/TRBV3-2	medium-sized	TRBJ2-7	-	CASSRDVGIYEQYF	TGTGCCAGCAGCCGGGATGTCGGGATTTACGAGCAGTACTTC
TRBV6-5	-	TRBJ1-2	TRBD1	CASNDRGSGYTF	TGTGCCAGCAACGACAGGGGCTCCGGCTACACCTTC
TRBV15	-	TRBJ2-2	-	CATSLFSRLNTGELFF	TGTGCCACCAGCCTATTCTCCAGGCTGAACACCGGGGAGCTGTTTTTT
TRBV19	-	TRBJ1-2	TRBD1	CASSIGADRGKDGYTF	TGTGCCAGTAGTATTGGGGCGGACAGGGGAAAGGATGGCTACACCTTC